This passage covers 9 T cell receptor beta chains from one sample sequenced in a study of blood T cell repertoires in COVID-19 (dated by TCRdb to 2020 to 2021). Library preparation was by the immunoSEQ multiplex PCR assay. The clones in this table, taken by TCRdb from immuneACCESS, are in-frame only. Not every clone is retained; where verified, under half of the shortfall comes from an unresolved V gene, and the cause of the rest is unknown. The sample includes roughly 100,000 clones, with 84% observed a single time. The top ten clones comprise 4.5% of the sample. Source material: peripheral blood. All receptors come from a human donor in a cohort sampled during active COVID-19.

The chain couples TRBV9 to TRBJ2-1; a weak D match, TRBD2 (5 bases). This CDR3 has 11 residues. From germline, CDR1 is SGDLS and CDR2 YYNGEE. Trimming pared 3 bases from V and 12 bases from J, leaving 10 bases between. The CDR3 sequence is CASSGGPTQFF. In DNA form, the CDR3 reads TGTGCCAGCAGCGGCGGGCCGACGCAGTTCTTC.

This clone was counted a few times. The chain combines TRBV7-2 with TRBJ2-5; 12 nucleotides line up with TRBD2. J gave up 9 bases and V 1 base, and 12 bases lay outside the gene matches. CDR3 length: 17 amino acids. CDR1 is SGHTA, CDR2 FQGNSA, per germline. The DNA of the CDR3 is TGTGCCAGCAGCTTAGGGACTAGCGGGGTGACGCAAGTGGCCCAGTACTTC. Protein: CASSLGTSGVTQVAQYF.

J is TRBJ2-3 and V is TRBV27; TRBD2 is a possible D gene (7 bases). The V and J ends lost 7 bases and 4 bases respectively, with 21 bases between them. The CDR3 consists of 16 residues. Germline V gene sequence: CDR1 MNHEY, CDR2 SMNVEV (reference sequence). The CDR3 DNA reads TGTGCCAGCACAATGATAGTGGGGGGGGCTGCAGATACGCAGTATTTT. Translating gives CASTMIVGGAADTQYF.

V gene TRBV4-3 combines with J gene TRBJ2-6; TRBD1 matches 7 bases. Per the germline V gene, CDR1 is LGHNA and CDR2 is YSLEER. The ends lost 1 base at V and 0 bases at J; junction bases unmatched: 9. There are 19 residues in the CDR3. Here the CDR3 DNA reads TGCGCCAGCAGCCAAGCATGGGGACAGCCGACCTCTGGGGCCAACGTCCTGACTTTC. Translated: CASSQAWGQPTSGANVLTF.

V usage is TRBV5-1 and J usage is TRBJ1-3; D may be TRBD1 (5 bases). There are 17 residues in the CDR3. Germline V gives CDR1 SGHRS, CDR2 YFSETQ. The V and J ends lost 1 base and 0 bases respectively, with 14 bases between them. CDR3 DNA sequence: TGCGCCAGCAGCTTGCCAATATCGGGACTCTCTGGAAACACCATATATTTT. It specifies CASSLPISGLSGNTIYF.

The chain couples TRBV6-6 to TRBJ2-3, with a tentative D call TRBD2 (5 bases). The germline V gene encodes CDR1 MNHNY and CDR2 SVGAGI (reference sequence). CDR3 length: 15 amino acids. Trimming stripped 0 bases from V and 4 bases from J, with 11 bases between. The CDR3 region has the DNA TGTGCCAGCAGTTACTCTTTGCTAGCCGCAGATACGCAGTATTTT. As protein: CASSYSLLAADTQYF.

The genes are TRBV5-1 and TRBJ2-1; 13 bases are a match to TRBD2. The germline V gene encodes CDR1 SGHRS and CDR2 YFSETQ. This CDR3 has 15 residues. The ends lost 7 bases at V and 11 bases at J; junction bases unmatched: 12. DNA for the CDR3: TGCGCCAGCCGTCAAACGACTAGCGGGGGGCCCAAGCAGTTCTTC. It translates to CASRQTTSGGPKQFF.

The J gene is TRBJ2-2, the V gene TRBV15, with TRBD1 matching over 8 bases. Trimming cost V 0 bases and J 0 bases; bases outside gene matches: 12. The germline gives CDR1 LNHNV, CDR2 YYDKDF (reference sequence). The CDR3 loop spans 20 amino acids. Here the CDR3 reads CATSRDVRAGGPSNTGELFF. The CDR3 nucleotides are TGTGCCACCAGCAGAGATGTCAGGGCAGGGGGCCCCTCGAACACCGGGGAGCTGTTTTTT.

This clone has only a few counts. The gene calls are TRBV11-2 and TRBJ1-6; D remains unclear. The CDR3 length is 14 residues. Trimming removed 5 bases at V and 2 bases at J, with 7 bases between. Looked up from germline, CDR1 is SGHAT and CDR2 is FQNNGV. The CDR3 bases are TGTGCCAGCAGCCTCCGGGCCTATAATTCACCCCTCCACTTT. Residues: CASSLRAYNSPLHF.